This entry describes one T cell receptor beta chain. Antigen specificity is unknown. Constant-region reverse primers amplified full-length variable regions, followed by semi-nested Nested Universal Primer A PCR. One entry per CDR3 protein, called by TCRdb with MiXCR from the 5' RACE reads. Found here are about 57,000 distinct CDR3 sequences, roughly 28% of them singletons; the top ten hold approximately 3.2%. The germline V gene has CDR1 SGDLS and CDR2 YYNGEE. This CDR3 comprises 12 residues. Trimming shortened V by 2 bases and J by 9 bases, and 9 bases separated the two germline ends. The memory fraction was CD4+CD45RO+CD25- cells. The study's findings and limits: The TCR gene usage of tumor memory CD4+ T cells clustered together with blood and lymph node memory CD4+ cells and with lymph node naive CD4+ cells. Greatest tumor Treg TCR overlap was with tumor naive CD4+ cells.

The rearrangement uses TRBV9 and TRBJ2-1; D remains ambiguous. Sequencing input: tumor-infiltrating memory CD4+ T cells sorted from the breast tumor. Subset in this sample: memory CD4+ T cells, CD4+CD45RO+CD25-. The TCR comes from a female donor with breast cancer. CDR3 nucleotides: TGTGCCAGCAGCGTTTCCCAGCGTGAGCAGTTCTTC. It is translated as CASSVSQREQFF.